These 15 T cell receptor beta chains were sequenced from one sample in a study of human T cells and chemical hapten exposure. Time point noted: patch test 2, 6 weeks after DPC sensitization. The sample's treatment: therapeutic diphenylcyclopropenone sensitization with weekly scalp DPC. Each CDR3 protein gets one entry after TCRdb re-called the RACE reads with MiXCR. Among some 84,000 distinct CDR3 sequences listed, about 10% were seen once. Here the sequenced sample was whole blood, taken in connection with sensitization to the hapten diphenylcyclopropenone (DPC). These TCRs come from a woman between 50 and 59 years old with alopecia areata. Some clones in this sample may be carry-over from other donors' samples.

This clonotype was seen a handful of times. The chain combines TRBV10-3 with TRBJ1-5; TRBD1 aligns across 9 bases. The CDR3 is 15 amino acids. The V and J ends lost 3 bases and 5 bases, in that order; junction bases with no gene match: 5. From germline, CDR1 is ENHRY and CDR2 SYGVKD. The DNA for the CDR3 is TGTGCCATCAGTGATGTGGGACAGGGACATCAGCCCCAGCATTTT. Protein: CAISDVGQGHQPQHF.

This clonotype was recorded at least ten times. The rearrangement uses TRBV11-2 and TRBJ1-2, with TRBD1 matching 10 bases. With V trimmed by 5 bases and J by 6 bases, 9 bases remained unmatched. CDR3 length: 15 amino acids. Germline CDR1 SGHAT, CDR2 FQNNGV. The CDR3 spells CASSLKGQGIHGYTF. CDR3 DNA: TGTGCCAGCAGCCTCAAGGGACAGGGGATCCATGGCTACACCTTC.

This clonotype was observed a handful of times. The chain employs TRBV29-1 and TRBJ2-7, with 8 bases matching TRBD2. There are 13 residues in the CDR3. The germline gives CDR1 SQVTM, CDR2 ANQGSEA. The junction had 7 bases not matched to a gene; V was cut back by 3 bases and J by 6 bases. This chain's CDR3 is CSVDGLAGAEQYF. DNA of the CDR3: TGCAGCGTTGACGGACTAGCAGGCGCCGAGCAGTACTTC.

This clonotype has only a few counts. The chain has TRBV12-3 or TRBV12-4 and TRBJ2-5; 8 positions agree with TRBD2. The CDR3 covers 17 residues. The V and J ends lost 0 bases and 2 bases, in that order; junction bases with no gene match: 8. CDR3 coding DNA: TGTGCCAGCAGTTTAGCTGGCAGCGGGAGCCTTCAAGAGACCCAGTACTTC. This gives the protein CASSLAGSGSLQETQYF.

The chain recombines TRBV27 with TRBJ1-5; no firm D call. Looked up from germline, CDR1 is MNHEY and CDR2 is SMNVEV (reference sequence). V was trimmed by 0 bases and J by 7 bases, leaving 10 bases between them. The CDR3 contains 14 residues. CDR3 protein: CASSLSGVGQPQHF. The CDR3 nucleotides are TGTGCCAGCAGTTTATCCGGGGTAGGGCAGCCCCAGCATTTT.

This clonotype showed up just a few times. The gene calls are TRBV5-1 and TRBJ2-3, with TRBD1 matching over 9 bases. J lost 5 bases, V lost 0 bases, and 4 bases had no gene match. The CDR3 length is 15 residues. Germline V gene sequence: CDR1 SGHRS, CDR2 YFSETQ. The DNA for the CDR3 is TGCGCCAGCAGCTTGGAGGGACAGGGAGTAGATACGCAGTATTTT. It codes for CASSLEGQGVDTQYF.

Many counts were recorded for this clonotype. The genes are TRBV7-2 and TRBJ2-7; maybe TRBD1 (6 bases). In germline, CDR1 is SGHTA, CDR2 FQGNSA. Trimming removed 5 bases from V and 6 bases from J, with 14 bases in between. CDR3 length: 13 amino acids. The CDR3: CASSPMGAGEQYF. The DNA of the CDR3 is TGTGCCAGCAGCCCCATGGGGGCCGGCGAGCAGTACTTC.

The CDR3: CASGTGGLQPQHF. DNA for the CDR3: TGTGCCAGCGGGACAGGGGGCCTTCAGCCCCAGCATTTT. The chain couples TRBV28 to TRBJ1-5, with 12 bases lining up with TRBD1. V shed 8 bases and J 6 bases; nucleotides not matched to a gene: 2. Germline V CDR1 and CDR2: MDHEN, SYDVKM. The CDR3 spans 13 residues.

This sequence joins TRBV29-1 and TRBJ2-1, with D perhaps matching TRBD2 (6 bases). The germline V and J ends were trimmed by 6 bases and 7 bases, with 10 bases remaining between them. The germline CDR1 and CDR2 sequences are SQVTM and ANQGSEA. The CDR3 loop spans 11 amino acids. CDR3 sequence (DNA): TGCAGCGTCGCCGCGGGGAATGAGCAGTTCTTC. Its protein product is CSVAAGNEQFF.

This clonotype was counted at least ten times. V is TRBV27 and J is TRBJ2-7; possible D gene TRBD1, 6 bases. The CDR3 runs to 14 residues. V gave up 4 bases and J gave up 3 bases, with 13 bases separating them. Germline lookup yields CDR1 MNHEY and CDR2 SMNVEV (reference sequence). Written as DNA, the CDR3 is TGTGCCAGCAGTTCATTCCAGGACAGCTACGAGCAGTACTTC. Its translation: CASSSFQDSYEQYF.

At least ten counts were recorded for this clonotype. The chain carries TRBV7-2 and TRBJ2-3; 7 nucleotides match TRBD2. With V trimmed by 1 base and J by 8 bases, 12 bases remained unmatched. Looked up from germline, CDR1 is SGHTA and CDR2 is FQGNSA. The CDR3 consists of 16 residues. This CDR3 reads CASSLEARGRASTQYF. The CDR3 region has the DNA TGTGCCAGCAGCTTAGAGGCTCGGGGGAGGGCCTCTACGCAGTATTTT.

At least ten counts were recorded for this clonotype. J is TRBJ1-5 and V is TRBV5-8; a weak D match, TRBD1 (5 bases). This CDR3 has 13 residues. Between the trimmed V and J ends, which lost 4 bases and 1 base, there was a span of 6 bases. Germline loops: CDR1 SGHTS, CDR2 YDEGEE. CDR3 in DNA: TGTGCCAGCAGCCCAGGGAGCAATCAGCCCCAGCATTTT. Protein: CASSPGSNQPQHF.

A few counts support this clonotype. The chain employs TRBV7-2 and TRBJ1-2, with a possible D match to TRBD1 (6 bases). The germline V and J ends were trimmed by 5 bases and 1 base, with 14 bases remaining between them. CDR3 length equals 15 residues. Per the germline V gene, CDR1 is SGHTA and CDR2 is FQGNSA. The CDR3 nucleotides read TGTGCCAGCAGCCTTACTGGGGGCAATAACTATGGCTACACCTTC. Translation gives CASSLTGGNNYGYTF. Full variable domain (missing parts from reference TRBV7-2 and TRBJ1-2): GAGVSQSPSNKVTEKGKDVELRCDPISGHTALYWYRQSLGQGLEFLIYFQGNSAPDKSGLPSDRFSAERTGGSVSTLTIQRTQQEDSAVYLCASSLTGGNNYGYTFGSGTRLTVV.

This clonotype turned up a few times. V gene TRBV12-3 or TRBV12-4 combines with J gene TRBJ2-3; 11 positions agree with TRBD2. CDR3 size: 16 residues. The trim removed 5 bases at V and 8 bases at J, leaving 12 bases unmatched. Here the CDR3 DNA reads TGTGCCAGCAGTCAACTAGCGGGAGTCAGTTTTACTACGCAGTATTTT. This codes for CASSQLAGVSFTTQYF.

This clonotype was recorded at least ten times. The chain couples TRBV29-1 to TRBJ1-2; 11 nucleotides agree with TRBD1. V gave up 6 bases and J gave up 3 bases; unmatched junction bases: 3. Germline CDR1 and CDR2: SQVTM and ANQGSEA. The CDR3 extends over 13 amino acids. The CDR3 DNA follows: TGCAGCGTCGGACAGGGGGCGGACTATGGCTACACCTTC. This translates into CSVGQGADYGYTF. The full variable domain, its missing parts supplied by reference TRBV29-1 and TRBJ1-2, is SAVISQKPSRDICQRGTSLTIQCQVDSQVTMMFWYRQQPGQSLTLIATANQGSEATYESGFVIDKFPISRPNLTFSTLTVSNMSPEDSSIYLCSVGQGADYGYTFGSGTRLTVV.